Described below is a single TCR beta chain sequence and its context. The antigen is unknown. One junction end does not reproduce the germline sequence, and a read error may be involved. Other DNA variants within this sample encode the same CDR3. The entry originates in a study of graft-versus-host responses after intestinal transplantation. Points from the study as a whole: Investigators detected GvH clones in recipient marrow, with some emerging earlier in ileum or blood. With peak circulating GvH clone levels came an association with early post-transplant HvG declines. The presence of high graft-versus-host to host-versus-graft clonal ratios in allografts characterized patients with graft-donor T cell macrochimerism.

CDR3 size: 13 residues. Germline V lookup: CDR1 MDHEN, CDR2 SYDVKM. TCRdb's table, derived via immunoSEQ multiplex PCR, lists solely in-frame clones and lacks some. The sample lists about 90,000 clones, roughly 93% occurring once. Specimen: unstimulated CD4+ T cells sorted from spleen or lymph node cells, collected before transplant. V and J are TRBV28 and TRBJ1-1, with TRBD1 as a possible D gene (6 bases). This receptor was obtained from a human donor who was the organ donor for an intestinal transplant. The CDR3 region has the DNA TGTGCCAGCCCCCGGATGAGGGACACCGAAGCTTTCTTT. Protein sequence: CASPRMRDTEAFF. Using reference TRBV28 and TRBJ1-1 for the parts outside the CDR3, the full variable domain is DVKVTQSSRYLVKRTGEKVFLECVQDMDHENMFWYRQDPGLGLRLIYFSYDVKMKEKGDIPEGYSVSREKKERFSLILESASTNQTSMYLCASPRMRDTEAFFGQGTRLTVV.